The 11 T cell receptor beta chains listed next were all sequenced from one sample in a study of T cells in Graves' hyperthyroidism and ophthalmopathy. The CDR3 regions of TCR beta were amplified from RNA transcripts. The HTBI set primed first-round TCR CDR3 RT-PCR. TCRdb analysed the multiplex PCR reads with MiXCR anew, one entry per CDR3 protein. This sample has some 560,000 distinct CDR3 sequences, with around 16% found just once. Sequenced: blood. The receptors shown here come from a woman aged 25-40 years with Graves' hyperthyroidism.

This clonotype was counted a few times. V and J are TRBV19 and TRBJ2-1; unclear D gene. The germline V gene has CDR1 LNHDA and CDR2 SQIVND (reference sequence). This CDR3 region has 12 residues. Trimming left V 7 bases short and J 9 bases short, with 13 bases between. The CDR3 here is CASTRGEGEQFF. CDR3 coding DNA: TGTGCCAGTACTCGTGGAGAAGGTGAGCAGTTCTTC. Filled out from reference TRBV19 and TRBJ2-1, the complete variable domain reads DGGITQSPKYLFRKEGQNVTLSCEQNLNHDAMYWYRQDPGQGLRLIYYSQIVNDFQKGDIAEGYSVSREKKESFPLTVTSAQKNPTAFYLCASTRGEGEQFFGPGTRLTVL.

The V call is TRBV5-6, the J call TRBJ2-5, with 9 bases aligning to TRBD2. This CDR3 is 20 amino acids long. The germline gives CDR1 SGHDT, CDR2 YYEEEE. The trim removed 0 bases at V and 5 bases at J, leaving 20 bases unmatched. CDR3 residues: CASSLASAGGPEAFSETQYF. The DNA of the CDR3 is TGTGCCAGCAGCTTGGCCTCTGCGGGAGGGCCTGAGGCCTTCTCTGAGACCCAGTACTTC.

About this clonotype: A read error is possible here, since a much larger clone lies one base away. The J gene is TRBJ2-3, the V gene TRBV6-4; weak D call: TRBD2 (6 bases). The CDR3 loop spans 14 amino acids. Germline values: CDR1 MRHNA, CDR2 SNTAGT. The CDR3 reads CATRGSGGTDAQYF. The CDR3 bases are TGTGCCACTCGGGGGAGTGGTGGCACAGATGCGCAGTATTTT.

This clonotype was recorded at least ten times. The CDR3 bases are TGTGCCAGCAGCCCCCGGTTTAACCTGTACGAGCAGTACTTC. It is translated as CASSPRFNLYEQYF. J is TRBJ2-7 and V is TRBV28; D uncertain. Germline CDR1 and CDR2: MDHEN and SYDVKM. CDR3 size: 14 residues. V lost 6 bases and J 4 bases, leaving 16 bases between the germline ends.

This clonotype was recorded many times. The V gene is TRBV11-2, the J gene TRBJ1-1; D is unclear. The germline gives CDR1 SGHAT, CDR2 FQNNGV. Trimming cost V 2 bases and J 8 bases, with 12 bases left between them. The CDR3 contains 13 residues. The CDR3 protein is CASSLSRAVEAFF. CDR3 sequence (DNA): TGTGCCAGCAGCTTAAGCCGGGCAGTAGAAGCTTTCTTT.

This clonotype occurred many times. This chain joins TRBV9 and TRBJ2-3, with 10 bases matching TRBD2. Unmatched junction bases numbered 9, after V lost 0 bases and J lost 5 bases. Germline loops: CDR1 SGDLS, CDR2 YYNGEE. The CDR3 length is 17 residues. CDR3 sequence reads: CASSVEGTSAIGDTQYF. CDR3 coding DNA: TGTGCCAGCAGCGTAGAGGGGACTAGCGCAATTGGAGATACGCAGTATTTT.

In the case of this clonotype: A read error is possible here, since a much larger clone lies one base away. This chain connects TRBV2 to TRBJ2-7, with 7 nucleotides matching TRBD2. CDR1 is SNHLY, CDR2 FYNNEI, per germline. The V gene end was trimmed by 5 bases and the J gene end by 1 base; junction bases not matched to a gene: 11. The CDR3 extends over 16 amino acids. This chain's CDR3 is CASSPSRASGSYEQYF. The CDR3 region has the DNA TGTGCCAGCAGTCCTAGTAGGGCTAGCGGATCCTACGAGCAGTACTTC. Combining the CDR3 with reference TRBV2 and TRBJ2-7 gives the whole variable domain EPEVTQTPSHQVTQMGQEVILRCVPISNHLYFYWYRQILGQKVEFLVSFYNNEISEKSEIFDDQFSVERPDGSNFTLKIRSTKLEDSAMYFCASSPSRASGSYEQYFGPGTRLTVT.

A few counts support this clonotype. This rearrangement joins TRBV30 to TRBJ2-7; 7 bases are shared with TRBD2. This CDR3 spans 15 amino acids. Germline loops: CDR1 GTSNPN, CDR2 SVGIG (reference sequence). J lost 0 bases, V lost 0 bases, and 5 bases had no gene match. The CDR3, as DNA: TGTGCCTGGAGTGTAGCGGGAATACTCTCCTACGAGCAGTACTTC. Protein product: CAWSVAGILSYEQYF.

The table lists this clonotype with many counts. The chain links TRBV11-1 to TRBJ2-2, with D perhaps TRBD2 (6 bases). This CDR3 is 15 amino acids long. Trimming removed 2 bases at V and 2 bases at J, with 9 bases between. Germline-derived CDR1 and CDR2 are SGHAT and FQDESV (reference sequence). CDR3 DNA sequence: TGTGCCAGCAGCTTAATGCGGGGAAACACCGGGGAGCTGTTTTTT. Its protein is CASSLMRGNTGELFF.

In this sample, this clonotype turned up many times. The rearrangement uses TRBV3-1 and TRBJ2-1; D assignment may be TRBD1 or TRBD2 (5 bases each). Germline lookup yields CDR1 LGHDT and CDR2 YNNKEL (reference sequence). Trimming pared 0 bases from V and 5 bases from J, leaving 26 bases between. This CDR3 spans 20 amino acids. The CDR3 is CASSQDNGQGWVARDNEQFF. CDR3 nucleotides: TGTGCCAGCAGCCAAGACAACGGTCAGGGATGGGTAGCGCGGGACAATGAGCAGTTCTTC.

In DNA form, the CDR3 reads TGTGCCAGCAGTTACTTACAGGGCGATCACCCTTTCTTT. It encodes CASSYLQGDHPFF. The chain couples TRBV6-5 to TRBJ1-1; D is perhaps TRBD1 (6 bases). This CDR3 comprises 13 residues. Per the germline V gene, CDR1 is MNHEY and CDR2 is SVGAGI. The V gene lost 1 base and the J gene lost 12 bases, with 15 bases spanning the gap.